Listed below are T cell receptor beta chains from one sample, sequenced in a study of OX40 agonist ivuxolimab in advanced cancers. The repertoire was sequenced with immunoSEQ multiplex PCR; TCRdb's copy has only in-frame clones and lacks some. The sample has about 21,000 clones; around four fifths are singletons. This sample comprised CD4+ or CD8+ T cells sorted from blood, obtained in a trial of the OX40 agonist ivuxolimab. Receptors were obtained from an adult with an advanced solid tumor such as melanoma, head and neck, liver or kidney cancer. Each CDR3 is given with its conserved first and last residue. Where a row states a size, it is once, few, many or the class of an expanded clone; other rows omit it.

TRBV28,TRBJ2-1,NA,CASGTSGRPEQFF
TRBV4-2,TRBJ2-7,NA,CASSQDQGGRYEQYF
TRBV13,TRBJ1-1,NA,CASSSSATGRTEAFF
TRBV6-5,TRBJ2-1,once,CASALAGTYNEQFF
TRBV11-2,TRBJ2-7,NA,CASSLSPDRSYEQYF
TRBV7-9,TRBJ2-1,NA,CASSLLGLAGLSNEQFF
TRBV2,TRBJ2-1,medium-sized,CASGAGRGVYNEQFF
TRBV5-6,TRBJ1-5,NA,CASSFFRGNQPQHF
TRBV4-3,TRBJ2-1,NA,CASSQESGDYNEQFF
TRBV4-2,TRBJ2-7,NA,CASSQDPAPGLAAYEQYF
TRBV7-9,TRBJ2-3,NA,CASSLRQGHTDTQYF
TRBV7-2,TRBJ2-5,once,CASSLGNRAGETQYF
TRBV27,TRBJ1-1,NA,CASSLKGNTEAFF
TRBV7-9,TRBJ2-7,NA,CASSPPPPSSYEQYF
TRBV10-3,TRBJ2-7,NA,CAISDRGRPYEQYF
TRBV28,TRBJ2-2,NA,CASTPLATGELFF
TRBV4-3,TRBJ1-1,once,CASSGWQGTEAFF
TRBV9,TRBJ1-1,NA,CASSGLGVAAFF
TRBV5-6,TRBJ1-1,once,CASSLGTATEAFF
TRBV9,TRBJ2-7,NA,CASSVGDSGVYEQYF
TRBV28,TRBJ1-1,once,CASTRPGLNTEAFF
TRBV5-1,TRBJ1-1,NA,CASSLEIGGVGTEAFF
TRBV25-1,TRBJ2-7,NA,CASSGGLQGLTYEQYF
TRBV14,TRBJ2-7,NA,CASRKTGMDEQYF
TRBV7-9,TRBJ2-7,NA,CASSPTPVDSYEQYF
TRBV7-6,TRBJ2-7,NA,CASSFSPEDSSYEQYF
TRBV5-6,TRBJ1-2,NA,CASSRGADDLYGYTF
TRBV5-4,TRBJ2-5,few,CATKGTSGKETQYF
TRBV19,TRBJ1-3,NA,CASSRRGSNTIYF
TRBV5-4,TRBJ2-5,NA,CASSLAVGIRETQYF
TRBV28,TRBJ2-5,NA,CASRLGLAGGPGETQYF